Listed here are 32 T cell receptor beta chains from one sample, sequenced in a study of graft-versus-host responses after intestinal transplantation. Produced via immunoSEQ multiplex PCR; TCRdb's table is partial and in-frame only. The data show 75,000 to 100,000 clones, about 90% seen once. What these receptors recognize is not known. The sequences come from unstimulated CD4+ T cells sorted from spleen or lymph node cells, collected before intestinal transplant. The receptors derive from a human donor who received an intestinal transplant.

This clone was counted once. The chain links TRBV5-1 to TRBJ2-4; 8 bases align to TRBD2. Germline loops: CDR1 SGHRS, CDR2 YFSETQ. The CDR3 is made up of 16 amino acids. Germline trimming cut 6 bases from V and 0 bases from J; bases unmatched to any gene: 8. In nucleotides, the CDR3 is TGCGCCAGCACCGACGCGGGAGGTCTAGCCAAAAACATTCAGTACTTC. Its translation is CASTDAGGLAKNIQYF.

The CDR3 DNA reads TGTGCCAGCAGTGGAGGGACGAATTCACCCCTCCACTTT. Its translation: CASSGGTNSPLHF. V and J are TRBV6-5 and TRBJ1-6; tentative D call: TRBD1 (5 bases). V lost 5 bases and J 7 bases, leaving 9 bases between the germline ends. Germline-derived CDR1 and CDR2 are MNHEY and SVGAGI. The CDR3 has 13 amino acids.

The genes are TRBV5-8 and TRBJ2-7, with a weak D call TRBD2 (6 bases). This CDR3 has 15 residues. The germline V gene has CDR1 SGHTS and CDR2 YDEGEE. Trimming took off 2 bases at V and 4 bases at J, with 16 bases between the two ends. The CDR3 DNA sequence: TGTGCCAGCAGCTTCGCCTGGGGTGGGACTTACGAGCAGTACTTC. It is translated as CASSFAWGGTYEQYF.

The chain combines TRBV21-1 with TRBJ1-5; TRBD1 is the table's D call, not checked against the DNA. TRBV21-1 is a pseudogene segment. This CDR3 has 15 amino acids. CDR3 in DNA: TGTGCCAGCAGCAAACAATACAGGGCCAATCAGCCCCAGCATTTT. Translating gives CASSKQYRANQPQHF.

The J gene is TRBJ2-1, the V gene TRBV28, with D tentatively TRBD2 (6 bases). The CDR3 has 11 residues. Deletions cut 4 bases from V and 9 bases from J, with 7 bases between. The germline V gene has CDR1 MDHEN and CDR2 SYDVKM. The CDR3 loop is CASSSRGEQFF. The CDR3 DNA follows: TGTGCCAGCAGTTCGCGGGGTGAGCAGTTCTTC.

V and J are TRBV29-1 and TRBJ2-5; maybe TRBD1 (5 bases). CDR1 is SQVTM and CDR2 is ANQGSEA in the germline V gene. The CDR3 consists of 14 residues. Deletions cut 2 bases from V and 5 bases from J, with 15 bases between. DNA for the CDR3: TGCAGCGTTGAACACCAGGGTATATGGGAGACCCAGTACTTC. Translation: CSVEHQGIWETQYF.

The rearrangement uses TRBV19 and TRBJ2-7, with 10 bases fitting TRBD1. This CDR3 is built from 15 residues. V trimming: 6 bases; J trimming: 4 bases; junction bases outside the gene matches: 9. The germline V gene encodes CDR1 LNHDA and CDR2 SQIVND (reference sequence). The CDR3 region has the DNA TGTGCCAGTAGCTTCGGGACAGGGGATAGGTACGAGCAGTACTTC. Residues: CASSFGTGDRYEQYF.

This clone has just a few counts. J is TRBJ1-5 and V is TRBV2; possibly TRBD1 for D (5 bases). Germline loops: CDR1 SNHLY, CDR2 FYNNEI. V lost 4 bases and J 1 base, leaving 8 bases between the germline ends. This CDR3 is built from 14 residues. CDR3 bases: TGTGCCAGCAGTGGGACAACAAGCAATCAGCCCCAGCATTTT. Its translation: CASSGTTSNQPQHF.

CDR3 sequence: CASRAGRVGEQFF. The CDR3 DNA follows: TGTGCCAGCCGAGCAGGCAGGGTGGGTGAGCAGTTCTTC. The J gene is TRBJ2-1, the V gene TRBV6-5; a possible D gene is TRBD1 (5 bases). Germline lookup yields CDR1 MNHEY and CDR2 SVGAGI. The ends were cut back, 8 bases at V and 9 bases at J, with 17 bases in the middle. The CDR3 length is 13 residues.

The V gene is TRBV15, the J gene TRBJ1-4; D remains unclear. The CDR3 has 16 residues. V was trimmed by 4 bases and J by 3 bases, leaving 15 bases between them. The germline V gene has CDR1 LNHNV and CDR2 YYDKDF (reference sequence). This CDR3 is CATSKPFRNANEKLFF. For the CDR3, the DNA is TGTGCCACCAGCAAACCGTTTAGAAACGCTAATGAAAAACTGTTTTTT.

The chain joins TRBV4-2 to TRBJ1-2, with 8 nucleotides matching TRBD1. Losses at the gene ends were 3 bases for V and 2 bases for J; bases not matched to a gene: 2. CDR3 length equals 14 residues. Germline V gives CDR1 LGHNA, CDR2 YNFKEQ. The CDR3 spells CASSQGDRNYGYTF. The CDR3, as DNA: TGTGCCAGCAGCCAGGGGGACAGGAACTATGGCTACACCTTC.

The genes are TRBV30 and TRBJ1-4, with TRBD1 identical over 11 bases. Trimming cost V 1 base and J 8 bases; bases outside gene matches: 12. CDR1 GTSNPN and CDR2 SVGIG come from the germline V gene (reference sequence). This CDR3 comprises 17 residues. The CDR3 DNA follows: TGTGCCTGGAGTGCGGCCCGGACAGGGGGCTCGGGAGAAAAACTGTTTTTT. As protein: CAWSAARTGGSGEKLFF.

This rearrangement joins TRBV11-1 to TRBJ1-5; D unresolved. Germline V lookup: CDR1 SGHAT, CDR2 FQDESV (reference sequence). V was cut by 1 base and J by 9 bases, with 10 bases left in between. There are 13 residues in the CDR3. The CDR3 spells CASSLDLGAPQHF. CDR3 DNA sequence: TGTGCCAGCAGCTTAGATTTGGGAGCGCCCCAGCATTTT.

The V and J genes are TRBV7-2 and TRBJ2-5; D may be TRBD2 (6 bases). Germline values: CDR1 SGHTA, CDR2 FQGNSA. The CDR3 covers 15 residues. V lost 1 base and J 5 bases, leaving 14 bases between the germline ends. The CDR3 nucleotides read TGTGCCAGCAGCTTAGTGTCTCGGACTATGGAGACCCAGTACTTC. Protein product: CASSLVSRTMETQYF.

CDR3 loop: CASSLSPGTGDEKLFF. CDR3 nucleotide sequence: TGTGCCAGCAGCTTAAGTCCTGGGACAGGGGATGAAAAACTGTTTTTT. The V gene is TRBV5-8, the J gene TRBJ1-4; 10 nucleotides match TRBD1. The CDR3 has 16 amino acids. With V trimmed by 2 bases and J by 6 bases, 7 bases remained unmatched. Germline V gene sequence: CDR1 SGHTS, CDR2 YDEGEE.

The V gene is TRBV6-6, the J gene TRBJ1-5; weak D call: TRBD1 (6 bases). The CDR3 contains 14 residues. Germline CDR1 and CDR2: MNHNY and SVGAGI (reference sequence). Trimming shortened V by 6 bases and J by 3 bases, and 12 bases separated the two germline ends. The CDR3 DNA reads TGTGCCAGCAGCCAGGCAGGGGACAATCAGCCCCAGCATTTT. Translating it yields CASSQAGDNQPQHF.

This chain connects TRBV19 to TRBJ1-3; D gene uncertain. The CDR3 totals 13 residues. Germline CDR1 and CDR2: LNHDA and SQIVND (reference sequence). Trimming pared 3 bases from V and 5 bases from J, leaving 8 bases between. CDR3: CASSIPLRNTIYF. The CDR3 coding sequence is TGTGCCAGTAGTATTCCCCTAAGAAACACCATATATTTT. Based on the CDR3 plus reference TRBV19 and TRBJ1-3, the full variable domain is DGGITQSPKYLFRKEGQNVTLSCEQNLNHDAMYWYRQDPGQGLRLIYYSQIVNDFQKGDIAEGYSVSREKKESFPLTVTSAQKNPTAFYLCASSIPLRNTIYFGEGSWLTVV.

The V and J genes are TRBV2 and TRBJ2-3, with D possibly matching TRBD1 (6 bases). From germline, CDR1 is SNHLY and CDR2 FYNNEI. Deletions cut 6 bases from V and 14 bases from J, with 18 bases between. CDR3 size: 12 residues. The CDR3 sequence is CASRQSGTPLYF. CDR3 DNA sequence: TGTGCCAGCAGGCAATCCGGGACACCCTTGTATTTT.

In DNA form, the CDR3 reads TGTGCCAGCAGTTCAACCCCACAGGGACGCGAGCAGTACTTC. Translating it yields CASSSTPQGREQYF. The chain uses TRBV6-1 and TRBJ2-7; perhaps TRBD1 as D (6 bases). Germline V CDR1 and CDR2: MNHNS, SASEGT. This CDR3 is built from 14 residues. V dropped 5 bases and J dropped 6 bases, with 17 bases sitting between them.

The rearrangement links TRBV5-6 to TRBJ2-5, with TRBD2 as a possible D gene (5 bases). The CDR3 is 16 amino acids. Trimming removed 1 base from V and 4 bases from J, with 17 bases in between. Germline-derived CDR1 and CDR2 are SGHDT and YYEEEE. CDR3 nucleotide sequence: TGTGCCAGCAGCTTGCCCGTCGCGGTCGGGGTAGAGACCCAGTACTTC. Protein sequence: CASSLPVAVGVETQYF.

This sequence joins TRBV6-6 and TRBJ1-5; 7 nucleotides match TRBD1. Germline V gene sequence: CDR1 MNHNY, CDR2 SVGAGI (reference sequence). The V and J ends lost 2 bases and 1 base, in that order; junction bases with no gene match: 5. This CDR3 is built from 16 residues. CDR3 DNA sequence: TGTGCCAGCAGTTACGCGACAGGGTTGAGCAATCAGCCCCAGCATTTT. It is translated as CASSYATGLSNQPQHF.

For this clone: This CDR3 is also generated by other DNA sequences in the sample. The chain uses TRBV19 and TRBJ2-7; TRBD2 agrees at 7 bases. Looked up from germline, CDR1 is LNHDA and CDR2 is SQIVND (reference sequence). The CDR3 sequence is 14 residues long. With 3 bases clipped from V and 1 base from J, the junction kept 3 bases outside the gene matches. CDR3 bases: TGTGCCAGTAGTATTGGCGGGAGTTCCTACGAGCAGTACTTC. Translating it yields CASSIGGSSYEQYF.

This rearrangement joins TRBV5-1 to TRBJ2-7, with 9 bases identical to TRBD2. The CDR3 runs 15 residues. Germline CDR1 and CDR2: SGHRS and YFSETQ. V was pared by 0 bases and J by 0 bases, with 1 base of the junction left unmatched. CDR3 sequence (DNA): TGCGCCAGCAGCTTGGGGACTAGCGCCTCCTACGAGCAGTACTTC. It is translated as CASSLGTSASYEQYF.

The chain has TRBV27 and TRBJ1-1, with D possibly matching TRBD1 (6 bases). Between the trimmed V and J ends, which lost 5 bases and 11 bases, there was a span of 24 bases. Per the germline V gene, CDR1 is MNHEY and CDR2 is SMNVEV (reference sequence). The CDR3 runs 15 residues. The CDR3 spells CASSTRTVFEKKAFF. As DNA, the CDR3 is TGTGCCAGCAGTACCCGGACAGTGTTTGAGAAGAAGGCTTTCTTT.

This clone occurred once. The V and J genes are TRBV18 and TRBJ2-2; the D gene is possibly TRBD1 (6 bases). Germline CDR1 and CDR2: KGHSH and LQKENI. CDR3 length: 16 residues. Trimming removed 2 bases from V and 4 bases from J, with 14 bases in between. The CDR3, as DNA: TGTGCCAGCTCACCAAATCCGAGGACAGTCACCGGGGAGCTGTTTTTT. Protein sequence: CASSPNPRTVTGELFF.

The chain has TRBV2 and TRBJ1-1; D is possibly TRBD1 (5 bases). The CDR3 has 15 amino acids. Trimming took 6 bases from V and 2 from J, leaving 16 bases between them. The germline V gene has CDR1 SNHLY and CDR2 FYNNEI. This CDR3 reads CASRTLDTLNTEAFF. DNA of the CDR3: TGTGCCAGCAGAACCTTGGACACCCTAAACACTGAAGCTTTCTTT.

This rearrangement joins TRBV5-4 to TRBJ2-5; 7 positions match TRBD1. Trimming at V came to 0 bases and at J to 9 bases, leaving 5 bases not matched to a gene. This CDR3 has 13 amino acids. Looked up from germline, CDR1 is SGHNT and CDR2 is YYREEE (reference sequence). CDR3: CASSLVGQRSQYF. The CDR3 DNA reads as TGTGCCAGCAGCTTGGTGGGACAGAGGTCCCAGTACTTC.

As concerns this clone: The junction differs from germline at one of its ends, possibly a read error. The chain couples TRBV5-1 to TRBJ1-1; the D gene is possibly TRBD1 (5 bases). CDR1 SGHRS and CDR2 YFSETQ come from the germline V gene. CDR3 length: 14 amino acids. The CDR3 nucleotides read TGCGCCAGCAGCTTGGTGGGGGGTGAGAGCTTAGGGCTCTTT. Its protein is CASSLVGGESLGLF. Drawing the rest from reference TRBV5-1 and TRBJ1-1, the complete variable domain is KAGVTQTPRYLIKTRGQQVTLSCSPISGHRSVSWYQQTPGQGLQFLFEYFSETQRNKGNFPGRFSGRQFSNSRSEMNVSTLELGDSALYLCASSLVGGESLGLFGQGTRLTVV.

The chain employs TRBV27 and TRBJ1-6; D may be TRBD1 (5 bases). Trimming removed 6 bases from V and 9 bases from J, with 15 bases in between. Germline CDR1 is MNHEY and CDR2 is SMNVEV (reference sequence). CDR3 length: 14 residues. The CDR3 loop reads CASSPRVGGSPLHF. CDR3 nucleotide sequence: TGTGCCAGCAGCCCAAGGGTGGGGGGTTCACCCCTCCACTTT.

The V call is TRBV7-9, the J call TRBJ1-6; D might be TRBD1 (6 bases). The CDR3 runs to 15 residues. Looked up from germline, CDR1 is SEHNR and CDR2 is FQNEAQ (reference sequence). Trimming cost V 5 bases and J 5 bases, with 13 bases left between them. CDR3 protein: CASSPTTGNNSPLHF. In nucleotides, the CDR3 is TGTGCCAGCAGCCCTACTACAGGGAATAATTCACCCCTCCACTTT.

Only a few counts were recorded for this clone. The rearrangement links TRBV6-6 to TRBJ1-1; tentative D call: TRBD1 (6 bases). The V end was cut by 7 bases, the J end by 4 bases, with 13 bases between. Germline CDR1 MNHNY, CDR2 SVGAGI (reference sequence). The CDR3 has 13 residues. CDR3 DNA: TGTGCCAGCACCCAGGGGAGAGGCACTGAAGCTTTCTTT. Residues: CASTQGRGTEAFF.

V and J are TRBV7-9 and TRBJ1-1; D perhaps matches TRBD1 (5 bases). CDR3 size: 14 residues. CDR1 and CDR2 from the germline V gene are SEHNR and FQNEAQ (reference sequence). With 0 bases removed from V and 4 bases from J, the gap between germline ends came to 9 bases. The CDR3 sequence is CASSLAWGGTEAFF. CDR3 DNA: TGTGCCAGCAGCTTAGCGTGGGGGGGCACTGAAGCTTTCTTT. Filled out from reference TRBV7-9 and TRBJ1-1, the complete variable domain reads DTGVSQNPRHKITKRGQNVTFRCDPISEHNRLYWYRQTLGQGPEFLTYFQNEAQLEKSRLLSDRFSAERPKGSFSTLEIQRTEQGDSAMYLCASSLAWGGTEAFFGQGTRLTVV.